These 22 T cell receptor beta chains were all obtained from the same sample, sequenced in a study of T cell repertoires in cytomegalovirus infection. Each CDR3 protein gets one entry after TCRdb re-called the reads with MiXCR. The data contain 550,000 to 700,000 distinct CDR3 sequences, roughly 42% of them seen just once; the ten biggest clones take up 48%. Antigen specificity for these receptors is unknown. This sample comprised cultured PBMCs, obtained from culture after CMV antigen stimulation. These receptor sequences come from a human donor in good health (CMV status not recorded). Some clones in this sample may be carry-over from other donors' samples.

The CDR3 coding sequence is TGTGCCAGCAGCTTGGGGGCTAGTATCTCTGGGTTCTTC. As protein: CASSLGASISGFF. The chain is built from TRBV5-6 and TRBJ2-1; D remains unclear. CDR3 size: 13 residues. The ends were cut back, 0 bases at V and 15 bases at J, with 16 bases in the middle. Germline V gene lookup returns CDR1 SGHDT and CDR2 YYEEEE.

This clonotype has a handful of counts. CDR3 region: CASSKRAGRGLYVYGYTF. The DNA of the CDR3 is TGTGCCAGCAGCAAGCGAGCGGGCAGGGGGCTCTACGTCTATGGCTACACCTTC. The V and J genes are TRBV11-3 and TRBJ1-2, with 8 positions matching TRBD1. Per the germline V gene, CDR1 is SGHNT and CDR2 is YENEEA. Trimming removed 5 bases from V and 4 bases from J; junction bases left unmatched: 18. There are 18 residues in the CDR3.

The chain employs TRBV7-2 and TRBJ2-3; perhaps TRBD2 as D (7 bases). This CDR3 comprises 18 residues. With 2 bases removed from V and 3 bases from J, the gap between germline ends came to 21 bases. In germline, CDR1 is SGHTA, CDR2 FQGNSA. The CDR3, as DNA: TGTGCCAGCAGCTTACCTCCCGGGGGGCAGCAGGTGACAGATACGCAGTATTTT. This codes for CASSLPPGGQQVTDTQYF. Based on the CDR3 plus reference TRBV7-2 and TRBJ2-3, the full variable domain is GAGVSQSPSNKVTEKGKDVELRCDPISGHTALYWYRQSLGQGLEFLIYFQGNSAPDKSGLPSDRFSAERTGGSVSTLTIQRTQQEDSAVYLCASSLPPGGQQVTDTQYFGPGTRLTVL.

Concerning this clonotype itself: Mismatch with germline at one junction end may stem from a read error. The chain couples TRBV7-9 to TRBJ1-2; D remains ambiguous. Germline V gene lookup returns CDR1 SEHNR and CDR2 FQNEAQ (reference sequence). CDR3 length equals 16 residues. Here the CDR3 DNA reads TGTGCCAGCAGCTTAAACCGAGGGTCGAGAACGCATGGCTACTCCTTC. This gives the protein CASSLNRGSRTHGYSF.

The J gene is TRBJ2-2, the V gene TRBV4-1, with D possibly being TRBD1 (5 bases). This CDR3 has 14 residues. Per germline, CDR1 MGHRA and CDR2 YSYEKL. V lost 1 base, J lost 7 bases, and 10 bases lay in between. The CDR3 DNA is TGCGCCAGCAGCCAAGCAGGGATGGACGGGGAGCTGTTTTTT. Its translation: CASSQAGMDGELFF.

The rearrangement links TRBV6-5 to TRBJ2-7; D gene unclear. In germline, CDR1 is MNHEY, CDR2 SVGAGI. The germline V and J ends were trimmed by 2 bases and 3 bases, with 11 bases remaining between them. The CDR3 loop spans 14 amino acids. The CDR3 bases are TGTGCCAGCAGTTACGATGGGCAGAGCTACGAGCAGTACTTC. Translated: CASSYDGQSYEQYF.

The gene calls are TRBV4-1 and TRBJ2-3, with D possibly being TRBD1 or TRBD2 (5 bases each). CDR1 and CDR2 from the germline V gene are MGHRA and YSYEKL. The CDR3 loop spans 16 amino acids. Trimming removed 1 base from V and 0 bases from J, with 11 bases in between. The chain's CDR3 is CASSQGDGASTDTQYF. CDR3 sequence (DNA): TGCGCCAGCAGCCAAGGAGACGGGGCTAGCACAGATACGCAGTATTTT.

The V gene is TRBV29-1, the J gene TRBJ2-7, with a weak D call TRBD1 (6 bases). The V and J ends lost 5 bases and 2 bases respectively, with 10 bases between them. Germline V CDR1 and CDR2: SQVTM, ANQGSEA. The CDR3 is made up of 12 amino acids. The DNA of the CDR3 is TGCAGCGTTTCAGGGGTCGCCTACGAGCAGTACTTC. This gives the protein CSVSGVAYEQYF.

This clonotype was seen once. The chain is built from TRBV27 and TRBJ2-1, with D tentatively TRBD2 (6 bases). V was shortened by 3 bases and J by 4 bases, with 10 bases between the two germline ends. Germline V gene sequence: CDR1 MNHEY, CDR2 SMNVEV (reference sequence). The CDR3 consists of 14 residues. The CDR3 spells CASSFFGGYNEQFF. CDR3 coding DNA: TGTGCCAGCAGTTTCTTTGGGGGGTACAATGAGCAGTTCTTC.

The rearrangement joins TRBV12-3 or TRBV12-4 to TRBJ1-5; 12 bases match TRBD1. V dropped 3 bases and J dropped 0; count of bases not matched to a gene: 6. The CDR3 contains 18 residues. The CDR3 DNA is TGTGCCAGCAGTTTGGTGGGACAGGGGGCCGGTAGCAATCAGCCCCAGCATTTT. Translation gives CASSLVGQGAGSNQPQHF.

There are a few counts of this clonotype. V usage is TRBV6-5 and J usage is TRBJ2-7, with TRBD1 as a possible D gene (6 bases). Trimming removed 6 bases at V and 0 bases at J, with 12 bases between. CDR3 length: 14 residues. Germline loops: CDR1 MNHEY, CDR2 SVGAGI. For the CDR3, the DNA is TGTGCCAGCAGCGGACAGAAGGGCTCCTACGAGCAGTACTTC. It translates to CASSGQKGSYEQYF.

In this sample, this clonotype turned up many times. The CDR3 region has the DNA TGTGCCAGCAGCTTAGCGGGACAGAACACTGAAGCTTTCTTT. Translation: CASSLAGQNTEAFF. The chain joins TRBV7-2 to TRBJ1-1; TRBD1 is a possible D gene (6 bases). Trimming cost V 0 bases and J 1 base, with 6 bases left between them. The length of the CDR3 is 14 residues. CDR1 SGHTA and CDR2 FQGNSA come from the germline V gene.

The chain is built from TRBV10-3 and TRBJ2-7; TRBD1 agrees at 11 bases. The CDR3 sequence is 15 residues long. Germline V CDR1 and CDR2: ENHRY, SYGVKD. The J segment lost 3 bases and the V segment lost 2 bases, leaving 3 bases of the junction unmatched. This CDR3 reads CAISEAGTGGYEQYF. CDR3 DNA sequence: TGTGCCATCAGTGAGGCCGGGACAGGGGGCTACGAGCAGTACTTC.

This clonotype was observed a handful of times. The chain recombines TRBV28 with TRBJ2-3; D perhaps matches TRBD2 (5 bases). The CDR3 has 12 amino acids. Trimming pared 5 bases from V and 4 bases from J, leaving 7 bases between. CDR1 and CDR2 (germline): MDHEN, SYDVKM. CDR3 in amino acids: CASSAGADTQYF. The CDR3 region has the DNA TGTGCCAGCAGTGCCGGGGCAGATACGCAGTATTTT.

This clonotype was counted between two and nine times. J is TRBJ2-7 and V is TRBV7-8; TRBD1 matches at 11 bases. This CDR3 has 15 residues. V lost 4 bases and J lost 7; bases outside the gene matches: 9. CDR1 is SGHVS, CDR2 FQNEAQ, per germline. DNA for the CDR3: TGTGCCAGCAGCTCCAGGGACAGGGGGAACGCGGAGCAGTACTTC. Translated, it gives CASSSRDRGNAEQYF.

The CDR3 here is CASSSSPGQRSYEQYF. The CDR3, as DNA: TGTGCCAGTAGTTCATCTCCGGGACAGCGCTCCTACGAGCAGTACTTC. V usage is TRBV19 and J usage is TRBJ2-7; 7 bases match TRBD1. CDR3 length: 16 amino acids. Looked up from germline, CDR1 is LNHDA and CDR2 is SQIVND (reference sequence). J gave up 0 bases and V 5 bases, and 10 bases lay outside the gene matches.

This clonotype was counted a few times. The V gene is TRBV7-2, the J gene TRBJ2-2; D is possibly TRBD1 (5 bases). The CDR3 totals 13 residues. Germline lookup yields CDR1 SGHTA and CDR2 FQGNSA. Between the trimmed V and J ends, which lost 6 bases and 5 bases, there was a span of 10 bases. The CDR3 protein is CASSMGLTGELFF. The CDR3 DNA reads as TGTGCCAGCAGTATGGGGCTAACCGGGGAGCTGTTTTTT.

The CDR3 here is CASSDLAGGLTYEQYF. As DNA, the CDR3 is TGTGCCAGCAGTGACCTAGCGGGAGGGCTCACGTACGAGCAGTACTTC. The J gene is TRBJ2-7, the V gene TRBV6-1, with 12 bases matching TRBD2. In germline, CDR1 is MNHNS, CDR2 SASEGT. J gave up 4 bases and V 3 bases, and 7 bases lay outside the gene matches. This CDR3 contains 16 residues.

The CDR3 sequence is CASSRPHSTKKLFF. The CDR3 region has the DNA TGCGCCAGCAGTCGCCCCCACAGCACCAAAAAACTGTTTTTT. The chain has TRBV23-1 and TRBJ1-4; no clear D. TRBV23-1 is flagged as an ORF with uncertain function. Deletions cut 4 bases from V and 9 bases from J, with 15 bases between. The CDR3 runs 14 residues.

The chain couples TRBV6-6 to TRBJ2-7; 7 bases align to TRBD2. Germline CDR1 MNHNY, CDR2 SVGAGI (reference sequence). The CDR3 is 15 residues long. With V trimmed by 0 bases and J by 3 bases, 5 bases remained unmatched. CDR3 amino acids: CASSYSRSGDYEQYF. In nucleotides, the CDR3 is TGTGCCAGCAGTTACTCGAGGAGCGGGGACTACGAGCAGTACTTC.

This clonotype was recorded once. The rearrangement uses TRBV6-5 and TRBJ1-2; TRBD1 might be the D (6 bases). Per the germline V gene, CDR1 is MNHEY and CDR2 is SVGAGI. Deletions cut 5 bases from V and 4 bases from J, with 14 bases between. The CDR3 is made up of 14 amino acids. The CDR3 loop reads CASSSRRGGYGYTF. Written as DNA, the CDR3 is TGTGCCAGCAGTAGTCGCAGGGGCGGCTATGGCTACACCTTC.

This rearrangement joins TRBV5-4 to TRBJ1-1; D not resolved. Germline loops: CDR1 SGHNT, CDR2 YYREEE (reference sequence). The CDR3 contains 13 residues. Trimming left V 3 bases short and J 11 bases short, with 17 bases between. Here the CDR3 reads CASSSGPLLVAFF. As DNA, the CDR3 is TGTGCCAGCAGCTCGGGCCCGCTCTTAGTGGCTTTCTTT.